This T cell receptor (beta chain) appears in the sequencing data of a study of T-cell memory formation after mild COVID-19. With constant-segment primers, 5'RACE yielded cDNA libraries of TCR alpha and TCR beta that carried sample barcodes and UMIs. From the 5' RACE reads, TCRdb called clonotypes with MiXCR, one entry per CDR3 protein. The table shows 150,000 or so distinct CDR3 sequences, with 25% occurring only once. CDR1 is SGHVS, CDR2 FNYEAQ, per germline. CDR3 size: 15 residues. Trimming took 0 bases from V and 5 from J, leaving 13 bases between them. Sequences were obtained from PBMCs or a T cell subset sorted from them (not recorded which). This chain joins TRBV7-6 and TRBJ2-5, with D perhaps matching TRBD2 (7 bases). This TCR was sampled from an adult woman who had mild COVID-19 (a few samples of this study predate the infection). Cell type and time point are not known. The CDR3 coding sequence is TGTGCCAGCAGCTTAGCGGGGGGGCCTAAGGAGACCCAGTACTTC. It specifies CASSLAGGPKETQYF.